This T cell receptor (beta chain) was obtained from a study of patients and donors after allogeneic stem cell transplantation. Via MiXCR, TCRdb re-called the RT-PCR reads, giving one row per CDR3 protein. Of 15,000 to 20,000 distinct CDR3 sequences listed, 4.5% to 6% are singletons. The sample holds many counts of this clonotype. The clonotype originates from a human donor who was either an allogeneic HSCT recipient or a stem cell or donor lymphocyte infusion donor (not recorded which). It is not recorded whose cells these are; they may come from a transplant donor. Sequencing used blood, either unsorted or a sorted T cell fraction (not recorded which).

CDR3 nucleotides: TGTGCCAGCAGCCATAGCGGGAGCGCCTACGAGCAGTACTTC. It encodes CASSHSGSAYEQYF. The chain is built from TRBV3-1 and TRBJ2-7, with 9 bases aligning to TRBD2. The junction had 2 bases not matched to a gene; V was cut back by 3 bases and J by 2 bases. The CDR3 is made up of 14 amino acids. Germline assignment: CDR1 LGHDT and CDR2 YNNKEL (reference sequence).